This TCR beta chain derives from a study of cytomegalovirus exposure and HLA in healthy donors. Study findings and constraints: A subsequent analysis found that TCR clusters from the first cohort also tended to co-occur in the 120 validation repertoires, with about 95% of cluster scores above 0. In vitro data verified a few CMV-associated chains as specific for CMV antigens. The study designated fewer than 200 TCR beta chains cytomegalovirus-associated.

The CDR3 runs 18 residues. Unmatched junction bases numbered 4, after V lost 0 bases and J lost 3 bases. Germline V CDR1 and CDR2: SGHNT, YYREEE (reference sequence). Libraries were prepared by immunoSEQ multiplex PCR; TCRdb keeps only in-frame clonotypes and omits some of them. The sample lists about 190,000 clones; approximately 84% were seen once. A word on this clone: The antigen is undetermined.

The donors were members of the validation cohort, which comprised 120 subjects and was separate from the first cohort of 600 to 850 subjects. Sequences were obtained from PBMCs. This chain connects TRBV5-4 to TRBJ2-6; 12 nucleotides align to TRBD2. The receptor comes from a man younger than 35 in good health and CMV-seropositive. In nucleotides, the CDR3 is TGTGCCAGCAGCTTGGGACTAGCGGGAGCGGGTGGGGCCAACGTCCTGACTTTC. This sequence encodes CASSLGLAGAGGANVLTF.